The source of this T cell receptor beta chain is a study of T cells in Graves' hyperthyroidism and ophthalmopathy (dated by TCRdb to the late 2010s). Looking at the study overall: Peripheral blood was collected at initial diagnosis, before any treatment. To identify distinguishing TCR V-J signatures, a discovery cohort of 100 patients was used, comprising 43 with Graves' ophthalmopathy and under 60 with stable Graves' hyperthyroidism. An independent validation cohort of under 20 hyperthyroidism patients and some 15 patients who later progressed to ophthalmopathy tested prospective prediction of ophthalmopathy. The 100 discovery patients were randomly split 7:3 into training and test sets. In addition, the study compared T-cell repertoires in thyroid tissue and in blood from several Graves' hyperthyroidism patients. After sampling, hyperthyroidism patients received methimazole starting at 30 mg daily, and ophthalmopathy patients received high-dose intravenous methylprednisolone. TCR Vbeta CDR3 sequencing of approximately 140 peripheral blood samples (over 40 ophthalmopathy, about 75 hyperthyroidism and approximately 17 progressor patients) is reported in the paper. What the work shows at the level of the full study, not this receptor alone: In validation, the model predicted progression to ophthalmopathy with over 60% sensitivity and 72% to 85% specificity, a median of around 6.6 months before onset. A model built on a 13 V-J signature distinguished ophthalmopathy from stable hyperthyroidism, reaching around 88% sensitivity and about 81% specificity in cross-validation and 80%/75% in testing. No statistical method was used to fix the sample size in advance, and group allocation was not hidden from the investigators. Most expanded thyroid clonotypes (frequency above 0.001) were also detected in blood, a finding suggesting that blood repertoires may reflect thyroid immune responses.

The sample holds many counts of this clonotype. The target of this receptor is not known. No quality values exist for individual bases; no much larger clone is one base distant. Ophthalmopathy patients had moderately to severely active disease, Clinical Activity Score of at least 3, NOSPECS grade of at least 4, and duration under 3 months. Exclusion was applied to patients with uncontrolled infections, other autoimmune diseases, pregnancy or lactation. Diagnoses were based on clinical symptoms, serum thyroxine and TRAb, thyroid ultrasound and orbital computed tomography. PBMCs were separated from roughly 9.3 ml of fresh peripheral blood using Ficoll-Paque density gradient centrifugation. Total RNA was extracted using Trizol reagent, and RNA quality was assessed on an Agilent 2100 Bioanalyzer. TCR beta CDR3 regions were amplified from RNA transcripts. The TCR CDR3 was subjected to a first round of RT-PCR using the HTBI primer set and the Qiagen OneStep RT-PCR kit. Libraries were constructed in a second round of multiplex PCR, after which size selection and purification were performed. Libraries were sequenced paired-end with 100 bp reads on an Illumina HiSeq2000. The paper's data handling went like this. SOAPnuke was used to process the raw data, throwing out any read that contained adapters or uncalled bases, had a mean Phred below 15, or lacked an exact constant-primer or identifier match. High-quality paired reads were merged with COPE v1.2.5, and unique nucleotide sequences were defined as clonotypes. MiTCR v1.1 was used to align clonotypes to the IMGT TRBV, TRBD and TRBJ reference segments. The analysis included only V-J combinations with a frequency above 0.0001, which together covered around 99% of the repertoires. The TCS score was defined as the ratio of F50 (clonal expansion) to E x V (chaos), calculated using BLOSUM62-based TCRdist between CDR3 peptides within each V-J. Welch's t-statistics and random forest reduced around 550 V-J features to 13, which were used in a naive Bayes classifier (R e1071). The public reads were run again by TCRdb, first through fastp at Q25 and then through MiXCR, and only productive beta chains were kept. Entries that share a CDR3 protein sequence are merged under the most common genes and DNA. TCRdb's processing, not the study's, gives the V and J calls here. The sample table lists about 410,000 distinct CDR3 sequences, 14% to 15% of them with a count of one. About 12% of the sample goes to the ten largest clones.

The sequence came from a man aged 18 to 30 with Graves' ophthalmopathy. Material for sequencing was blood.

CDR3 region: CASSSSGTDGYTF. The DNA sequence is TGCGCCAGCAGCTCATCCGGGACGGATGGCTACACCTTC. The sequence links TRBV5-1 to TRBJ1-2; possibly the D gene is TRBD1, per 5 matching bases. V is clipped by 3 bases and J by 6 bases, and the sequence between their germline boundaries is 12 bases long. The germline V gene specifies SGHRS as CDR1 and YFSETQ as CDR2. Inclusive of the bounding cysteine and phenylalanine, the CDR3 is 13 residues long. The DNA shown is the 39-base CDR3, in frame from base 1.